This T cell receptor (beta chain) originates from a study of T cell responses to AZD1222 COVID-19 vaccine (dated by TCRdb to the early 2020s). Regarding the study in general: A total of 230 to 250 trial participants underwent TCR sequencing, of whom 207 received two doses of AZD1222 and about 25 received two doses of the MenACWY control vaccine. Trial participants were enrolled into age subgroups of 18-55, 56-69 and 70-plus years, which contained 148, 28 and 57 TCR-sequenced participants, respectively.

The CDR3 regions of human TCRbeta chains were subjected to immunosequencing. Under the source paper's analysis protocol: TCRs in the repertoires were matched against a reference library of SARS-CoV-2-specific TCRs that had been generated with the MIRA antigen-specificity platform. Breadth meant the fraction of unique TCRs that were SARS-CoV-2-associated, whereas depth meant the fraction of total T cells that were SARS-CoV-2-associated. Using the MIRA data, every spike-specific TCR was mapped to the spike region that the TCR reacted to and assigned to either a CD4 or a CD8 class. Log10-transformed breadth and depth values were compared by one-way ANOVA with Sidak's multiple comparisons tests. Entries here come from immuneACCESS through TCRdb and include only in-frame sequences with V and J called. Some clones fail to appear in such tables; in the studies checked, an unresolved V gene covers under half of the shortfall, and the cause of the remainder is unknown. Clonal size and the V and J genes are those of that table, whereas D and trimming came from the DNA. This sample has around 110,000 clones in its table, and 92% of those were observed once. The ten largest account for around 1.4% of the sample.

The full study reports these points: Conclusions about previously exposed vaccinees are limited, since just six or seven AZD1222 recipients were seropositive for SARS-CoV-2 at baseline. Because no day 14 peak-response samples were available, the repertoires could be characterized only after the peak T cell response. Participants were mostly white British and included more females than males, and it was suggested by the authors that clonal diversity may have been underestimated. After two AZD1222 doses, both the breadth and the depth of spike-specific TCRs were significantly higher than at day 0 and than in MenACWY recipients. Epitopes outside the regions mutated in the B.1.351 and B.1.1.7 variants were reportedly recognized by nearly half of the unique spike-specific TCRs. The 56-69-year group was small, and its depth increase did not reach significance, likely because of low power. CD4 TCRs associated with the vaccine covered the entire spike protein, and the dominant responses were in regions 160-218 and 743-854.

Concerning this clone: Its antigen is currently not known. No base quality values were provided; no much bigger clone lies one nucleotide off.

The CDR3 contains 16 residues, cysteine and phenylalanine counted. Only the CDR3 region is kept as DNA, spanning 48 bases read in frame from base 1. The germline ends are 15 bases apart after V is trimmed by 3 bases and J by 1 base. The germline V gene (reference sequence) yields LNHNV for CDR1 and YYDKDF for CDR2. The sample's time point, from its label and the paper: about 28 days (+/-7) after the second vaccine dose. AZD1222 recipients whose second dose came at about 4 weeks and those whose second dose came at about 12 weeks were combined into one group, since spike-specific TCR depth and breadth did not differ between the two schedules. Vaccinee samples came from UK trials COV001 and COV002, including a single-blind randomized controlled phase 2/3 trial of AZD1222 (ChAdOx1 nCoV-19) in healthy adults. For TCRbeta chain sequencing, PBMC samples from trial participants were taken at day 0 and at day 28 after the second dose.

The sample here was peripheral blood, taken 28 days after the second AZD1222 dose. The chain is made from TRBV15 and TRBJ1-2, with the D gene not clear enough to name. This TCR was sampled from an adult who received the AZD1222 COVID-19 vaccine. The DNA reads TGTGCCACCAGCAGTGCTAGCGGGGAGAGTAACTATGGCTACACCTTC. Its protein product is CATSSASGESNYGYTF.